Following are 8 T cell receptor beta chains from one sample sequenced in a study of blood T cell repertoires in COVID-19. This table comes from immunoSEQ multiplex PCR, and its TCRdb copy is limited to in-frame clones, with some not included. The table has some 130,000 clones, around nine tenths seen once. The sample was peripheral blood. Every receptor here comes from a man aged 60 to 69 with active or convalescent COVID-19.

This clone was recorded only once. The rearrangement links TRBV28 to TRBJ2-3; possible D gene TRBD1, 6 bases. Germline V lookup: CDR1 MDHEN, CDR2 SYDVKM. The V gene lost 7 bases and the J gene lost 6 bases, with 17 bases spanning the gap. This CDR3 has 14 amino acids. The CDR3 spells CASTGTTVDDTQYF. In DNA, the CDR3 is TGTGCCAGCACAGGGACAACGGTTGATGATACGCAGTATTTT.

This clone is a singleton in its sample. V usage is TRBV7-9 and J usage is TRBJ2-7, with no clear D. The CDR3 length is 13 residues. CDR1 and CDR2 from the germline V gene are SEHNR and FQNEAQ (reference sequence). Trimming shortened V by 3 bases and J by 5 bases, and 11 bases separated the two germline ends. The CDR3: CASSLAEGNEQYF. The CDR3 DNA is TGTGCCAGCAGCTTGGCGGAAGGAAACGAGCAGTACTTC.

The rearrangement uses TRBV9 and TRBJ1-1; no clear D gene. Germline CDR1 reads SGDLS; CDR2 reads YYNGEE. V lost 0 bases and J 5 bases, leaving 11 bases between the germline ends. CDR3 length: 14 residues. For the CDR3, the DNA is TGTGCCAGCAGCGTAGGGCAGACTATGACTGAAGCTTTCTTT. Encoded protein: CASSVGQTMTEAFF.

The V call is TRBV4-1, the J call TRBJ2-1, with TRBD2 identical over 9 bases. The germline CDR1 and CDR2 sequences are MGHRA and YSYEKL. The V and J ends lost 1 base and 3 bases, in that order; junction bases with no gene match: 4. This CDR3 is built from 16 residues. The CDR3 here is CASSQVTLAGYNEQFF. The DNA of the CDR3 is TGCGCCAGCAGCCAAGTGACACTAGCGGGCTACAATGAGCAGTTCTTC.

The V gene is TRBV7-3, the J gene TRBJ1-5; weak D call: TRBD1 (6 bases). The CDR3 contains 13 residues. Trimming left V 4 bases short and J 6 bases short, with 10 bases between. Germline V gene data show CDR1 as SGHTA and CDR2 as FQGTGA. The CDR3 here is CASSSEGGQPQHF. CDR3 nucleotide sequence: TGTGCCAGCAGCTCGGAAGGGGGTCAGCCCCAGCATTTT.

The chain joins TRBV27 to TRBJ1-1; the match to TRBD1 covers 7 bases. Germline CDR1 MNHEY, CDR2 SMNVEV (reference sequence). The junction had 15 bases not matched to a gene; V was cut back by 4 bases and J by 1 base. This CDR3 has 18 residues. The CDR3 reads CASSSSGLRAGGNTEAFF. The CDR3 region has the DNA TGTGCCAGCAGTTCCTCGGGGCTCAGGGCAGGGGGGAACACTGAAGCTTTCTTT.

J is TRBJ1-5 and V is TRBV7-2; possibly TRBD1 for D (5 bases). The V end lost 0 bases, the J end lost 0 bases, and 6 bases lay between the germline ends. CDR3 length: 15 amino acids. Germline V gene data show CDR1 as SGHTA and CDR2 as FQGNSA. The CDR3 nucleotides read TGTGCCAGCAGCTTAGCGGGGGGTAGCAATCAGCCCCAGCATTTT. Translating it yields CASSLAGGSNQPQHF. The complete variable domain, with remaining parts taken from reference TRBV7-2 and TRBJ1-5, reads GAGVSQSPSNKVTEKGKDVELRCDPISGHTALYWYRQSLGQGLEFLIYFQGNSAPDKSGLPSDRFSAERTGGSVSTLTIQRTQQEDSAVYLCASSLAGGSNQPQHFGDGTRLSIL.

The rearrangement joins TRBV6-6 to TRBJ1-4; 10 bases align to TRBD1. CDR3 length equals 14 residues. Per germline, CDR1 MNHNY and CDR2 SVGAGI (reference sequence). V shed 9 bases and J 7 bases; nucleotides not matched to a gene: 8. This CDR3 is CASFRGTGVEKLFF. Here the CDR3 DNA reads TGTGCCAGTTTCCGGGGGACAGGGGTTGAAAAACTGTTTTTT.